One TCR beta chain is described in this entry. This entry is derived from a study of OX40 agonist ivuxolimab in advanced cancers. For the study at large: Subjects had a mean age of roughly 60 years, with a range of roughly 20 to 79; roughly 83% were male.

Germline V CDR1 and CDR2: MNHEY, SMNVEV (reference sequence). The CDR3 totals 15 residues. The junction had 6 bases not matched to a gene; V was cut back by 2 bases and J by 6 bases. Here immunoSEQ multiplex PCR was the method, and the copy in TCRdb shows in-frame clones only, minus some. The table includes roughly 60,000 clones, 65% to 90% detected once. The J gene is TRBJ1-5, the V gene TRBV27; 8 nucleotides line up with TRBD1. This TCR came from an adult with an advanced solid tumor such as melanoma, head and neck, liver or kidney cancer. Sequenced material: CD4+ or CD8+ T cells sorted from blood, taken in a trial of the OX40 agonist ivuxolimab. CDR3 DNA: TGTGCCAGCAGTTTACACAGGGGGTTGGGTCAGCCCCAGCATTTT. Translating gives CASSLHRGLGQPQHF.